Shown below are 5 T cell receptor beta chains from a single sample sequenced in a study of shared T cell receptors in the human thymus. The table came from immunoSEQ multiplex PCR; TCRdb's copy has only in-frame clones and leaves some out. Of some 720,000 clones in the sample, 70% to 90% were seen once. The same data also went into a second study, on human thymus T cells.

The sample comprised thymocytes. These receptors were taken from a boy less than two years old with a congenital heart defect.

The chain employs TRBV30 and TRBJ1-4, with 7 bases identical to TRBD1. CDR3 length equals 16 residues. Germline CDR1 GTSNPN, CDR2 SVGIG (reference sequence). V gave up 1 base and J gave up 3 bases; unmatched junction bases: 8. This CDR3 reads CAWSDQDREANEKLFF. CDR3 nucleotides: TGTGCCTGGAGTGACCAAGACAGGGAGGCTAATGAAAAACTGTTTTTT.

V usage is TRBV6-1 and J usage is TRBJ1-2, with D maybe TRBD1 (6 bases). CDR1 and CDR2 from the germline V gene are MNHNS and SASEGT. This CDR3 is 16 amino acids long. Trimming removed 2 bases at V and 4 bases at J, with 17 bases between. CDR3 coding DNA: TGTGCCAGCAGTGAAAGGCCCCGGGGGGCAGGCTATGGCTACACCTTC. Its protein is CASSERPRGAGYGYTF.

The table lists this clone with a count of one. The chain employs TRBV27 and TRBJ2-2, with 10 bases matching TRBD2. J lost 0 bases, V lost 5 bases, and 6 bases had no gene match. The germline V gene has CDR1 MNHEY and CDR2 SMNVEV (reference sequence). There are 17 residues in the CDR3. CDR3 in amino acids: CASSPRLAGPNTGELFF. Here the CDR3 DNA reads TGTGCCAGCAGTCCCCGACTAGCGGGTCCGAACACCGGGGAGCTGTTTTTT.

This chain's CDR3 is CASSARGAGNQPQHF. CDR3 DNA sequence: TGTGCCAGCAGCGCACGGGGGGCGGGCAATCAGCCCCAGCATTTT. The chain combines TRBV13 with TRBJ1-5; D might be TRBD1 (6 bases). Germline V gives CDR1 PRHDT, CDR2 FYEKMQ (reference sequence). CDR3 size: 15 residues. Trimming stripped 5 bases from V and 2 bases from J, with 13 bases between.

The CDR3 coding sequence is TGTGCCAGCAGTAAGGGACTAGTGATCACAGATACGCAGTATTTT. Translation gives CASSKGLVITDTQYF. The chain joins TRBV6-5 to TRBJ2-3, with 8 bases that match TRBD2. Germline V gene data show CDR1 as MNHEY and CDR2 as SVGAGI. The CDR3 runs to 15 residues. The V gene end was trimmed by 5 bases and the J gene end by 2 bases; junction bases not matched to a gene: 6.